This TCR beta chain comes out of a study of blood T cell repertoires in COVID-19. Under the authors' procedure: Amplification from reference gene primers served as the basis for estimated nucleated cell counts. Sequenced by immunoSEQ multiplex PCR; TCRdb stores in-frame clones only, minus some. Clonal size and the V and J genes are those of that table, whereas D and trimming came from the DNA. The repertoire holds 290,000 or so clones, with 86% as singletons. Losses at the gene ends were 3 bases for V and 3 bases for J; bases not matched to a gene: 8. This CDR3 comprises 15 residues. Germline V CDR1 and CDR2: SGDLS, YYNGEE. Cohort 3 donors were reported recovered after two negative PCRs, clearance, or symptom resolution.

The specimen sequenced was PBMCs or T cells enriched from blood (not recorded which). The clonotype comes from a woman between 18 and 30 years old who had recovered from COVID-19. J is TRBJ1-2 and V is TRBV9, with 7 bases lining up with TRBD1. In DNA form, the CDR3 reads TGTGCCAGCAGCGGAACCGGGACAGAATACTATGGCTACACCTTC. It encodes CASSGTGTEYYGYTF. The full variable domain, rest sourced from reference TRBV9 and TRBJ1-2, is DSGVTQTPKHLITATGQRVTLRCSPRSGDLSVYWYQQSLDQGLQFLIQYYNGEERAKGNILERFSAQQFPDLHSELNLSSLELGDSALYFCASSGTGTEYYGYTFGSGTRLTVV.